In its sample, the clone carrying this T cell receptor (beta chain) was seen once. Its antigen is not identified. Treatment indicated: some 19 received Ad26.COV2.S at low or high dose, single or two shots; 5 received placebo; per-sample allocation not given. Day 63 after the first vaccine or placebo injection was the time point for sampling. The data were taken from a study of Ad26.COV2.S vaccination and SARS-CoV-2 variants. Study details: The donor participated in the COV1001 trial, in its Ad26.COV2.S arm. Ad26.COV2.S, an intramuscular injection, was given once or twice 56 days apart.

Points from the study as a whole: Vaccinated individuals (as opposed to placebo recipients) had higher spike-specific TCR breadth. Researchers cautioned that TCR breadth and depth analyses may have underestimated total T cell responses.

The protocol was immunoSEQ multiplex PCR, while the TCRdb copy is restricted to in-frame clones and leaves out a portion. The data show about 410,000 clones, around 92% seen once. This TCR was recovered from a person between 18 and 65 years old who received the Ad26.COV2.S COVID-19 vaccine or a placebo. This specimen consisted of peripheral blood, obtained in a trial of Ad26.COV2.S vaccine versus placebo.

The CDR3 coding sequence is TGTGCCAGCAACCTATACGGGGCCTACAATCAGCCCCAGCATTTT. Translated: CASNLYGAYNQPQHF. The chain is built from TRBV6-5 and TRBJ1-5; tentative D call: TRBD1 (5 bases). This CDR3 region has 15 residues. CDR1 and CDR2 (germline): MNHEY, SVGAGI. V dropped 7 bases and J dropped 3 bases, with 16 bases sitting between them.